This TCR beta chain stems from a study of blood T cell repertoires in COVID-19 (dated by TCRdb to 2018 to 2020). Regarding the study in general: The collaborator samples originated in the United States, Italy and Spain and spanned the acute and convalescent phases of COVID-19. The prospective study material was composed of cDNA or gDNA derived from T cells, B-cell-depleted T cells, or PBMCs. Deeply sampled blood TCRbeta repertoires from subjects exposed to, actively infected with, or recovered from COVID-19 were included in the dataset. A freely available public database, intended as a resource for researchers studying the immune response to SARS-CoV-2, is where the repertoires were released. Samples were obtained from the ongoing ImmuneRACE study (first 160 participants) and from some 1,200 subjects provided by 6 global collaborators. Nearly every sample came with metadata listing a de-identified subject ID, COVID-19 status, age in years and sex. Where available, HLA class I and class II types were taken from metadata supplied by the sample provider and were not determined by assay-based typing.

For this clone: Its antigen remains unidentified. No quality values exist for individual bases; no much larger clone is one base distant.

TCRbeta CDR3 regions were amplified from genomic DNA by means of the immunoSEQ Assay, a bias-controlled multiplex PCR. The authors' analysis ran thus. Within the assay, amplification of reference gene primers was used to estimate how many nucleated cells each sample contained. To quantify the absolute abundance of each unique TCRbeta CDR3 rearrangement, sequence reads were collapsed and filtered. For each sample, productive Simpson clonality was calculated by taking the square root of Simpson's diversity index across productive rearrangements. The table was pulled from immuneACCESS by TCRdb, which kept in-frame rearrangements only. Such tables lose some clones; where checked, under half of the loss comes from unresolved V genes, and the rest has no known cause. V and J calls plus clone size are reproduced from that table; the DNA served to infer D and trimming. For this sample the table gives some 150,000 clones, of which roughly 82% were detected only once. The top ten hold approximately 5% of the sample.

The paper as a whole reports these results and caveats: The quantity of clinical and demographic metadata differed by source and by participant and was supplied without curation.

The CDR3 runs 14 residues from the cysteine to the phenylalanine. Kept here is only the CDR3 DNA, which spans 42 bases and is read in frame from base 1. Cut back by 3 bases and 5 bases, the V and J ends lie 11 bases apart. From a lookup of the germline V gene, CDR1 and CDR2 are LGHNT and FRNRAP. Collaborating institutions collected whole blood in K2EDTA tubes following their own protocols. Collaborator samples were shipped for TCRbeta analysis as frozen whole blood, isolated PBMCs, or DNA extracted from either sample type. The chain employs TRBV12-5 and TRBJ2-4; a tentative D match to TRBD2 spans 5 bases. The TCR was taken from a human donor in a cohort sampled during active COVID-19. The sample taken for sequencing was peripheral blood. The nucleotide sequence reads TGTGCTAGTGGTTTCAGAGGGCCCGAAAACATTCAGTACTTC. This encodes CASGFRGPENIQYF.